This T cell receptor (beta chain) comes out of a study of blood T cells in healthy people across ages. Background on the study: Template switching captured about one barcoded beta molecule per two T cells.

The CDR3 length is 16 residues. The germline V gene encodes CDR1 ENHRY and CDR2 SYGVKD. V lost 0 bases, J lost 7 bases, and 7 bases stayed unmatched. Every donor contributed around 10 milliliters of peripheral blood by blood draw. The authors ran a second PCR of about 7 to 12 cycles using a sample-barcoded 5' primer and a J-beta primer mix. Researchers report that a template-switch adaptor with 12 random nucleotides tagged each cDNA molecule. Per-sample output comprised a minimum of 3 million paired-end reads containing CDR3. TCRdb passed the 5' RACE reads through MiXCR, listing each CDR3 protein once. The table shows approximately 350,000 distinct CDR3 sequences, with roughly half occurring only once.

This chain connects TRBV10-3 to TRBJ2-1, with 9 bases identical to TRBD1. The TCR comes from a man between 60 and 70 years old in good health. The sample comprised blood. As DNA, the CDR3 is TGTGCCATCAGTGAGTCTTTTGGGACAGGGAATAATGAGCAGTTCTTC. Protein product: CAISESFGTGNNEQFF.